The sequence of this TCR beta chain was determined in a study of blood T cell repertoires in COVID-19. About the research overall: The analysed material was cDNA or gDNA that came from T cells, B-cell-depleted T cells, or PBMCs.

V lost 2 bases to trimming and J lost 9 bases; unmatched junction nucleotides: 4. This CDR3 has 15 residues. The germline gives CDR1 KGHDR, CDR2 SFDVKD. Original analysis: Scientists estimated how many nucleated cells there were by amplifying reference gene primers. The method was immunoSEQ multiplex PCR; TCRdb's version includes in-frame clones alone and lacks a portion of them. The V and J calls and clone size were taken over from that table, and D and trimming were inferred from the DNA. The profile shows approximately 98,000 clones, 81% of them singletons. This clone was seen more than once but under ten times.

The chain is built from TRBV24-1 and TRBJ1-4, with TRBD1 matching 11 bases. The source material was peripheral blood. The sequence derives from a woman of 80 years or more with acute or convalescent COVID-19. The CDR3 protein is CATSDSGQGVKKLFF. The CDR3 nucleotides read TGTGCCACCAGTGATTCGGGACAGGGGGTTAAAAAACTGTTTTTT.